One sample yielded the 6 T cell receptor beta chains listed below, sequenced in a study of shared clonotypes between healthy human individuals. TCRdb keeps only in-frame clones here, not all; method: immunoSEQ multiplex PCR. Of about 2.4 million clones in the sample, roughly 92% are singletons; the top ten hold 0.11% to 0.15%. The source material was naive CD4+ T cells sorted from blood. Subset: CD45RA+ positively selected. The receptor source for this set is a man aged 18-30 years in good health.

V is TRBV28 and J is TRBJ2-7; possible D gene TRBD2, 6 bases. Trimming removed 8 bases from V and 0 bases from J, with 8 bases in between. Germline V gene data show CDR1 as MDHEN and CDR2 as SYDVKM. CDR3 size: 12 residues. The CDR3 protein is CASGGISYEQYF. Here the CDR3 DNA reads TGTGCCAGCGGGGGGATCTCCTACGAGCAGTACTTC. Variable domain in full (rest from reference TRBV28 and TRBJ2-7): DVKVTQSSRYLVKRTGEKVFLECVQDMDHENMFWYRQDPGLGLRLIYFSYDVKMKEKGDIPEGYSVSREKKERFSLILESASTNQTSMYLCASGGISYEQYFGPGTRLTVT.

The gene calls are TRBV4-3 and TRBJ2-4, with 7 bases identical to TRBD1. Trimming cost V 3 bases and J 0 bases; bases outside gene matches: 5. The V gene's germline CDR1 is LGHNA and CDR2 YSLEER. The CDR3 runs to 16 residues. In DNA form, the CDR3 reads TGCGCCAGCAGCCAGGATAACAGGGGAGCCAAAAACATTCAGTACTTC. Protein: CASSQDNRGAKNIQYF.

Comment on this clone: At one of its ends the junction is not consistent with the germline gene, which may arise from a read error. The CDR3 coding sequence is TGTGCCTGGGAAGCGACAGGGGAAACTTTACCATTT. Amino acids: CAWEATGETLPF. The V call is TRBV30, the J call TRBJ1-1, with 8 bases fitting TRBD1. The CDR3 consists of 12 residues. Germline V gene data show CDR1 as GTSNPN and CDR2 as SVGIG (reference sequence).

The rearrangement uses TRBV12-5 and TRBJ1-4; the D is unclear. The germline CDR1 and CDR2 sequences are LGHNT and FRNRAP. V was shortened by 2 bases and J by 0 bases, with 10 bases between the two germline ends. The CDR3 totals 16 residues. Written as DNA, the CDR3 is TGTGCTAGTGGTTTGCCAGGATCTTCAACTAATGAAAAACTGTTTTTT. Encoded protein: CASGLPGSSTNEKLFF.

This chain connects TRBV7-9 to TRBJ2-4, with D hard to call. Germline V lookup: CDR1 SEHNR, CDR2 FQNEAQ (reference sequence). The CDR3 loop spans 12 amino acids. Trimming left V 11 bases short and J 7 bases short, with 15 bases between. Here the CDR3 DNA reads TGTGCCGGAGAGATAGGGAACAACATTCAGTACTTC. Protein sequence: CAGEIGNNIQYF.

This clone was detected a few times. The same CDR3 also results from other DNA sequences found in this sample. The chain uses TRBV2 and TRBJ2-5, with D hard to call. The CDR3 runs 11 residues. From germline, CDR1 is SNHLY and CDR2 FYNNEI. The V end lost 4 bases, the J end lost 4 bases, and 4 bases lay between the germline ends. CDR3 bases: TGTGCCAGCAGTGTTCGAGAGACCCAGTACTTC. Translation: CASSVRETQYF.